Listed here is a single T cell receptor (beta chain). CDR3 length equals 16 residues. CDR1 is SGHNT, CDR2 YENEEA, per germline. V lost 5 bases and J lost 5, with 19 bases in between. Profiling relied on immunoSEQ multiplex PCR, and the TCRdb table lists in-frame clones only, not all of them. This table holds about 380,000 clones, about 95% found once. The record originates from a study of shared T cell receptors in the human thymus. The sample comprised thymocytes. The TCR comes from a human donor. This rearrangement joins TRBV11-3 to TRBJ1-5; D unclear. The CDR3 is CASSGVKGWIDQPQHF. Written as DNA, the CDR3 is TGTGCCAGCAGCGGCGTAAAGGGATGGATCGATCAGCCCCAGCATTTT.